Presented here are 26 T cell receptor beta chains from one specimen sequenced in a study of T cell clones after liver transplantation. Sequenced by immunoSEQ multiplex PCR; TCRdb stores in-frame clones only, minus some. The repertoire includes tens of thousands of clones, nearly 85% of them detected once, and approximately 0.43% sits in the top ten. Specimen: CD4+ T cells from blood, collected approximately 45 months after liver transplant. These receptors came from a human patient who received a liver transplant. These T cells may partly come from the graft donor.

The genes are TRBV7-2 and TRBJ2-3; 13 bases align to TRBD2. The CDR3 is 16 amino acids. Germline values: CDR1 SGHTA, CDR2 FQGNSA. V was clipped by 4 bases and J by 8 bases; unmatched bases: 9. In DNA, the CDR3 is TGTGCCAGCAGCTCCCGGACTAGCGGGAGTCTAGGTACGCAGTATTTT. Translated, it gives CASSSRTSGSLGTQYF. Variable domain in full (rest from reference TRBV7-2 and TRBJ2-3): GAGVSQSPSNKVTEKGKDVELRCDPISGHTALYWYRQSLGQGLEFLIYFQGNSAPDKSGLPSDRFSAERTGGSVSTLTIQRTQQEDSAVYLCASSSRTSGSLGTQYFGPGTRLTVL.

The chain employs TRBV4-1 and TRBJ1-5, with D unclear. In germline, CDR1 is MGHRA, CDR2 YSYEKL. The V gene lost 0 bases and the J gene lost 7 bases, with 7 bases spanning the gap. The CDR3 sequence is 13 residues long. The CDR3 coding sequence is TGCGCCAGCAGCCAAGATCTGGGACAGCCCCAGCATTTT. Translating gives CASSQDLGQPQHF.

The chain has TRBV6-5 and TRBJ1-1; D ambiguous. V lost 0 bases, J lost 4 bases, and 15 bases lay in between. The CDR3 totals 16 residues. CDR1 MNHEY and CDR2 SVGAGI come from the germline V gene. Here the CDR3 DNA reads TGTGCCAGCAGTTACTCAAGAGAGGGAAAGGGCACTGAAGCTTTCTTT. It encodes CASSYSREGKGTEAFF.

This chain uses TRBV6-1 with TRBJ2-7; D not certain. The V end lost 6 bases, the J end lost 7 bases, and 10 bases lay between the germline ends. CDR3 size: 11 residues. Germline V gene lookup returns CDR1 MNHNS and CDR2 SASEGT. CDR3 sequence reads: CASSQWGEQYF. CDR3 DNA: TGTGCCAGCAGCCAGTGGGGAGAGCAGTACTTC.

This clone is a singleton in its sample. The chain recombines TRBV11-1 with TRBJ1-1, with 8 nucleotides matching TRBD1. CDR1 SGHAT and CDR2 FQDESV come from the germline V gene (reference sequence). This CDR3 is built from 15 residues. With V trimmed by 5 bases and J by 2 bases, 7 bases remained unmatched. CDR3 sequence (DNA): TGTGCCAGCAGCCCCTGGACAGGGTCCAACACTGAAGCTTTCTTT. It encodes CASSPWTGSNTEAFF.

This chain uses TRBV6-6 with TRBJ2-1, with D unresolved. CDR1 and CDR2 (germline): MNHNY, SVGAGI (reference sequence). The CDR3 is 11 residues long. V gave up 6 bases and J gave up 5 bases, with 5 bases separating them. The CDR3 reads CASSGNNEQFF. Here the CDR3 DNA reads TGTGCCAGCAGCGGCAACAATGAGCAGTTCTTC.

The genes are TRBV5-1 and TRBJ1-2; D possibly corresponds to TRBD1 (6 bases). The germline V gene has CDR1 SGHRS and CDR2 YFSETQ. The CDR3 length is 14 residues. V gave up 0 bases and J gave up 5 bases, with 11 bases separating them. The CDR3 bases are TGCGCCAGCAGCTTGGACAGGGTCACTTATGGCTACACCTTC. Protein product: CASSLDRVTYGYTF.

The gene calls are TRBV6-5 and TRBJ2-2; 9 bases map to TRBD2. The V gene end was trimmed by 6 bases and the J gene end by 4 bases; junction bases not matched to a gene: 3. CDR1 is MNHEY, CDR2 SVGAGI, per germline. This CDR3 has 14 amino acids. The CDR3, as DNA: TGTGCCAGCAGAACTAGCGGGTTCACCGGGGAGCTGTTTTTT. Protein sequence: CASRTSGFTGELFF.

J is TRBJ2-7 and V is TRBV7-9; D remains ambiguous. V was clipped by 5 bases and J by 4 bases, with 6 bases between them. The CDR3 spans 11 residues. Germline CDR1 SEHNR, CDR2 FQNEAQ (reference sequence). CDR3 in amino acids: CASSGPYEQYF. CDR3 in DNA: TGTGCCAGCAGCGGGCCTTACGAGCAGTACTTC. The full variable domain, completed using reference TRBV7-9 and TRBJ2-7, is DTGVSQNPRHKITKRGQNVTFRCDPISEHNRLYWYRQTLGQGPEFLTYFQNEAQLEKSRLLSDRFSAERPKGSFSTLEIQRTEQGDSAMYLCASSGPYEQYFGPGTRLTVT.

The V gene is TRBV6-6, the J gene TRBJ2-7; 11 bases match TRBD2. The germline gives CDR1 MNHNY, CDR2 SVGAGI (reference sequence). This CDR3 has 14 residues. Losses at the gene ends were 8 bases for V and 2 bases for J; bases not matched to a gene: 5. Here the CDR3 reads CASGGLADTYEQYF. CDR3 nucleotides: TGTGCCAGCGGGGGACTAGCGGATACCTACGAGCAGTACTTC.

V usage is TRBV5-1 and J usage is TRBJ2-1; TRBD2 matches at 8 bases. J was trimmed by 2 bases and V by 4 bases; bases with no gene match: 11. The CDR3 has 17 residues. In germline, CDR1 is SGHRS, CDR2 YFSETQ. The CDR3 protein is CASSPGIAGQAYNEQFF. Here the CDR3 DNA reads TGCGCCAGCAGCCCCGGGATAGCGGGGCAGGCCTACAATGAGCAGTTCTTC.

This chain uses TRBV9 with TRBJ2-7; the D gene is possibly TRBD2 (6 bases). The CDR3 is 14 amino acids. Looked up from germline, CDR1 is SGDLS and CDR2 is YYNGEE. V lost 0 bases to trimming and J lost 3 bases, with 10 bases between them. The CDR3: CASSVGGGLYEQYF. The CDR3 nucleotides read TGTGCCAGCAGCGTAGGGGGAGGTCTCTACGAGCAGTACTTC. The whole variable domain, filled in from reference TRBV9 and TRBJ2-7, reads DSGVTQTPKHLITATGQRVTLRCSPRSGDLSVYWYQQSLDQGLQFLIQYYNGEERAKGNILERFSAQQFPDLHSELNLSSLELGDSALYFCASSVGGGLYEQYFGPGTRLTVT.

This sequence joins TRBV5-1 and TRBJ2-1, with D tentatively TRBD1 (6 bases). Germline V gives CDR1 SGHRS, CDR2 YFSETQ. The length of the CDR3 is 15 residues. Between the trimmed V and J ends, which lost 0 bases and 3 bases, there was a span of 10 bases. CDR3 region: CASSLVSGVYNEQFF. CDR3 nucleotide sequence: TGCGCCAGCAGCTTGGTATCAGGGGTCTACAATGAGCAGTTCTTC.

The chain uses TRBV5-8 and TRBJ1-4, with a possible D match to TRBD1 (5 bases). The CDR3 contains 14 residues. Germline V lookup: CDR1 SGHTS, CDR2 YDEGEE. Trimming took 2 bases from V and 8 from J, leaving 13 bases between them. CDR3 DNA: TGTGCCAGCAGCTTAAGGGGCGCGGGCGAAAAACTGTTTTTT. As protein: CASSLRGAGEKLFF.

Regarding this clone: Other DNA variants within this sample encode the same CDR3. The chain employs TRBV19 and TRBJ2-2; D is uncertain. V was trimmed by 3 bases and J by 1 base, leaving 9 bases between them. The CDR3 loop spans 15 amino acids. Germline values: CDR1 LNHDA, CDR2 SQIVND (reference sequence). This CDR3 is CASSINSLNTGELFF. The CDR3 DNA sequence: TGTGCCAGTAGTATCAATAGCTTGAACACCGGGGAGCTGTTTTTT.

The chain couples TRBV5-1 to TRBJ2-5; no firm D call. Trimming took off 1 base at V and 1 base at J, with 5 bases between the two ends. Germline V CDR1 and CDR2: SGHRS, YFSETQ. The CDR3 is made up of 13 amino acids. The CDR3 reads CASSLIFQETQYF. The CDR3 nucleotides are TGCGCCAGCAGCTTGATTTTCCAAGAGACCCAGTACTTC.

The rearrangement joins TRBV28 to TRBJ2-7, with D tentatively TRBD1 (6 bases). V dropped 6 bases and J dropped 7 bases, with 13 bases sitting between them. Germline V gene lookup returns CDR1 MDHEN and CDR2 SYDVKM. The CDR3 is 12 residues long. As DNA, the CDR3 is TGTGCCAGCAGGCTGACAGGTCGGGAGCAGTACTTC. As protein: CASRLTGREQYF.

The chain is built from TRBV28 and TRBJ2-7; possible D gene TRBD1, 6 bases. Trimming took off 5 bases at V and 5 bases at J, with 19 bases between the two ends. This CDR3 has 15 residues. Looked up from germline, CDR1 is MDHEN and CDR2 is SYDVKM. The CDR3 DNA reads as TGTGCCAGCAGTCCAGGGGCAGGTTTGGTCCACGAGCAGTACTTC. Its translation: CASSPGAGLVHEQYF.

In DNA form, the CDR3 reads TGTGCCAGCAGCTCTGGGACCAGGCACCAAGAGACCCAGTACTTC. Its protein is CASSSGTRHQETQYF. The V gene is TRBV5-6, the J gene TRBJ2-5; the D call may be TRBD1 or TRBD2 (5 bases each). The CDR3 spans 15 residues. V lost 3 bases and J lost 0, with 12 bases in between. Germline CDR1 SGHDT, CDR2 YYEEEE.

The chain is built from TRBV5-1 and TRBJ2-1, with 8 bases fitting TRBD2. Per the germline V gene, CDR1 is SGHRS and CDR2 is YFSETQ. The CDR3 is 16 residues long. The junction had 5 bases not matched to a gene; V was cut back by 0 bases and J by 3 bases. As DNA, the CDR3 is TGCGCCAGCAGCTTGGGGACAGCGGGAGTCTACAATGAGCAGTTCTTC. Translation gives CASSLGTAGVYNEQFF.

The chain is built from TRBV10-1 and TRBJ1-2; tentatively, D is TRBD1 (6 bases). The germline V gene has CDR1 WNHNN and CDR2 SYGVQD (reference sequence). Trimming shortened V by 6 bases and J by 5 bases, and 10 bases separated the two germline ends. The CDR3 covers 12 residues. The CDR3: CASREGGYGYTF. The CDR3, as DNA: TGCGCCAGCAGAGAGGGGGGGTATGGCTACACCTTC.

This sequence joins TRBV7-8 and TRBJ1-1, with unresolved D. Trimming left V 1 base short and J 4 bases short, with 10 bases between. The CDR3 is 14 residues long. The germline V gene has CDR1 SGHVS and CDR2 FQNEAQ. The CDR3 sequence: CASSLGGSFTEAFF. In DNA, the CDR3 is TGTGCCAGCAGCTTAGGAGGCAGTTTCACTGAAGCTTTCTTT.

This clone was observed a single time. This chain uses TRBV5-1 with TRBJ1-1, with D perhaps matching TRBD1 (6 bases). Deletions cut 1 base from V and 2 bases from J, with 9 bases between. This CDR3 contains 14 residues. Looked up from germline, CDR1 is SGHRS and CDR2 is YFSETQ. CDR3 in amino acids: CASSLWGANTEAFF. CDR3 nucleotides: TGCGCCAGCAGCTTGTGGGGGGCTAACACTGAAGCTTTCTTT.

The gene calls are TRBV6-6 and TRBJ2-2; D ambiguous. Germline V gives CDR1 MNHNY, CDR2 SVGAGI (reference sequence). CDR3 length: 13 amino acids. V was cut by 4 bases and J by 5 bases, with 8 bases left in between. CDR3: CASSFMQTGELFF. The DNA of the CDR3 is TGTGCCAGCAGTTTTATGCAGACCGGGGAGCTGTTTTTT.

The chain recombines TRBV25-1 with TRBJ2-3, with D hard to call. CDR1 is MGHDK, CDR2 SYGVNS, per germline. V shed 1 base and J shed 6 bases, with 11 bases lying between them. This CDR3 region has 14 residues. CDR3 sequence: CASSEWAERDTQYF. In DNA, the CDR3 is TGTGCCAGCAGTGAATGGGCCGAAAGGGATACGCAGTATTTT.

This rearrangement joins TRBV5-1 to TRBJ2-3; D possibly corresponds to TRBD2 (6 bases). Trimming removed 1 base at V and 2 bases at J, with 11 bases between. The germline CDR1 and CDR2 sequences are SGHRS and YFSETQ. This CDR3 comprises 15 residues. CDR3 amino acids: CASSLSPGDTDTQYF. The CDR3 DNA reads TGCGCCAGCAGCTTGAGTCCGGGGGACACAGATACGCAGTATTTT.